This T cell receptor (beta chain) is drawn from a study of shared clonotypes between healthy human individuals (dated by TCRdb to 2020 to 2021). With regard to the full study: A couple of women and a few men aged 18 to 49 years were included in the cohort. Per donor, three plates each were used for CD4 naive and CD4 memory, two for CD8 naive, and one for CD8 memory. To estimate repertoire size and how much clonotypes are shared between individuals, the study performed deep sequencing of blood TCR repertoires from five healthy adults. To increase sequencing depth and limit assay-specific biases, different laboratories used diverse techniques to prepare libraries and sequence TCR repertoires. Between about 0.8 and 9 billion PBMCs per donor were obtained by leukapheresis. The study at large found these results: The genetic and exposure-history diversity represented was limited by the small number of donors. When a handful of donors were compared, the shared fraction of clonotypes was about 5.4% for naive CD4, less than 4% for naive CD8, 2.3% for memory CD4, and 0.3% to 0.5% for memory CD8. Larger estimated clonotype richness was generally found for naive subsets than for memory subsets. Even with the large sequencing depth, rarefaction of the sorted-subset datasets indicated that sequencing was incomplete. Compared with non-shared clonotypes, the clonotypes found in all four sorted-subset donors had higher generation probabilities. Sampling was limited to blood, and TCR repertoires in tissue likely differ from TCR repertoires in blood. Pairwise subsampling indicated that sequencing depth was expected to affect the degree of clonotype sharing among donors.

Using the deep immunoSEQ assay, multiplex PCR amplified TCR CDR3 regions from genomic DNA. For each cell subset, the extracted genomic DNA was distributed evenly across all wells of several immunoSEQ 96-well plates, and each plate served as one replicate. For sorted subsets, each replicate PCR was loaded with approximately 190 ng genomic DNA, equivalent to about 30,000 T cell genomes. The purified libraries were quantified using a Qubit 3.0 fluorometer, sized with a Bioanalyzer 2100, and then quantified again using the KAPA Library Quantification kit. Every immunoSEQ 96-well plate was sequenced on a dedicated single-read 150-cycle Illumina NextSeq 550 flow cell. The authors' analysis ran thus. Because the immunoSEQ output included only junctional sequences and no quality scores, the filtering could not be the same as the filtering used for full-length reads. To assign V/J genes and CDR3, sequences were annotated using PyIR, a Python wrapper for IgBLAST v1.9, with IMGT germline references. Reads with weak V/J assignments (E-value above 1e-6), missing CDR3, stop codons, out-of-frame junctions, or ambiguous translated residues were removed. V3J clonotypes were defined by identical inferred V gene, J gene, and CDR3 amino acid sequence. Percentage overlap between repertoires was computed as shared unique clonotypes divided by the size of the smaller repertoire. Three approaches were used to assess repertoire richness: RTK rarefaction, the Chao1 estimator, and Recon v2.1 estimates of unobserved clonotypes. OLGA was used to compute generation probabilities for all TCRbeta clonotypes that the gDNA method yielded from a handful of donors. Not all clones reach the TCRdb copy of this immuneACCESS table, which keeps in-frame sequences only. Checked studies attribute under half of the gap to unresolved V genes and leave the rest unexplained. The DNA was the basis for D and trimming; V, J and clone size are from that table. The sample data list over 2 million clones, and approximately 94% of these were observed just once. The ten largest clonotypes hold 0.9% to 1.3% of the sample.

Notes on this clone: This clone's antigen is unknown. Per-base qualities were not stored, and no clone one base away is much larger.

Sequences SEHNR (CDR1) and FQNEAQ (CDR2) are obtained from the germline V gene (reference sequence). Inclusive of the bounding cysteine and phenylalanine, the CDR3 is 16 residues long. Only the CDR3 portion is preserved as DNA: 48 bases, with reading frame beginning at the first base. V is pruned by 1 base and J by 2 bases, leaving 4 bases of the junction without a gene match. For the CD8 naive samples, CD45RO-negative cells were positively selected for CCR7, yielding a CD45RA+CCR7+ population from which TemRA cells were excluded. Healthy HIV-negative adults with no recently reported acute infections or vaccinations were included as donors. Every donor was a Caucasian adult living in Nashville, Tennessee, USA. After blood collection by leukapheresis, PBMCs were isolated using Ficoll-Histopaque density gradient centrifugation and then cryopreserved in the vapor phase of liquid nitrogen. Purity and quantity of every magnetically sorted T cell population were checked by analytical flow cytometry. Genomic DNA was isolated from every sorted fraction and measured by UV absorbance on a Nanodrop 2000c.

Sequenced sample: naive CD8+ T cells sorted from blood. The cell subset or site tag for this specimen amounts to: CD45RA+CCR7+. Recombination connected TRBV7-9 to TRBJ2-5, and TRBD2 aligns with 10 junction nucleotides. The TCR sequence derives from a man younger than 35 in good health. CDR3 region: CASSLEGLAMQETQYF. The DNA sequence reads TGTGCCAGCAGCTTAGAGGGACTAGCGATGCAAGAGACCCAGTACTTC.